Below, one T cell receptor beta chain is given with its context. Its matching antigen is unknown. Germline loops: CDR1 MNHNY, CDR2 SVGAGI (reference sequence). The J segment lost 4 bases and the V segment lost 7 bases, leaving 6 bases of the junction unmatched. The CDR3 length is 13 residues. 60 Vbeta and 13 Jbeta primers were used in PCR. The table came from immunoSEQ multiplex PCR; TCRdb's copy has only in-frame clones and leaves some out. The table includes around 100,000 clones, less than 85% detected once. These data belong to a study of cytomegalovirus exposure and HLA in healthy donors. General study points: No immune exposure information besides CMV serostatus was available. In a later analysis, DRB1 alleles had the most associated TCRs; HLA-C alleles the fewest. For TCR beta chains, V- and J-gene trimming was later linked to a missense DCLRE1C variant.

The origin of this receptor is a man aged 35 to 55 in good health and CMV-seronegative. Material: PBMCs. The chain joins TRBV6-6 to TRBJ1-2; 7 nucleotides agree with TRBD1. The CDR3 coding sequence is TGTGCCAGCACCGAACAGGGGATCTATGGCTACACCTTC. It codes for CASTEQGIYGYTF.